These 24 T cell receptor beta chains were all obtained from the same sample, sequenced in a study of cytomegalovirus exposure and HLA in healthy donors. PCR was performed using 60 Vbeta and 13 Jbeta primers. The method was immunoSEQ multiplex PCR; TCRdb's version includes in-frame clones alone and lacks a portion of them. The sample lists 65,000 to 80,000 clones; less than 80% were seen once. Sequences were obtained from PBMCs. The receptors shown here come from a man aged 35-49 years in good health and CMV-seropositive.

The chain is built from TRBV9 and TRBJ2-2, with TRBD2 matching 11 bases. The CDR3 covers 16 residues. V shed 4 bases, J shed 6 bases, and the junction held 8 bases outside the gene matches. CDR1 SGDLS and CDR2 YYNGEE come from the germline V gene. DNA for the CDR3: TGTGCCAGCAGCTTCCATCCGGGACTAGCGGCCGGGGAGCTGTTTTTT. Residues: CASSFHPGLAAGELFF. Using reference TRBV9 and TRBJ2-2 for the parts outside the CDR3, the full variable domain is DSGVTQTPKHLITATGQRVTLRCSPRSGDLSVYWYQQSLDQGLQFLIQYYNGEERAKGNILERFSAQQFPDLHSELNLSSLELGDSALYFCASSFHPGLAAGELFFGEGSRLTVL.

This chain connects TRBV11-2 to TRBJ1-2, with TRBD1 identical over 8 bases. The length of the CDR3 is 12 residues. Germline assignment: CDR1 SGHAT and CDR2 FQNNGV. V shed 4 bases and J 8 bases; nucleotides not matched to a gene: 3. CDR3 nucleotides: TGTGCCAGCAGCTCGACAGGGGTAGGCTACACCTTC. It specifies CASSSTGVGYTF.

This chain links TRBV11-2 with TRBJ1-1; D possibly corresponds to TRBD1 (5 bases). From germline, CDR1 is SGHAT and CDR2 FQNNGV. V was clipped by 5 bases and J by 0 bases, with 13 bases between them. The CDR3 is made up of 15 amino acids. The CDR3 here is CASSGGEILNTEAFF. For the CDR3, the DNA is TGTGCCAGCAGCGGGGGGGAGATCCTGAACACTGAAGCTTTCTTT.

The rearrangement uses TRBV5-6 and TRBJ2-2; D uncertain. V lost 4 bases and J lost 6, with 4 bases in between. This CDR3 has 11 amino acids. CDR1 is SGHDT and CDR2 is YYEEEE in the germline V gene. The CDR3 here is CASSQAGELFF. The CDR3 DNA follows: TGTGCCAGCAGCCAGGCCGGGGAGCTGTTTTTT.

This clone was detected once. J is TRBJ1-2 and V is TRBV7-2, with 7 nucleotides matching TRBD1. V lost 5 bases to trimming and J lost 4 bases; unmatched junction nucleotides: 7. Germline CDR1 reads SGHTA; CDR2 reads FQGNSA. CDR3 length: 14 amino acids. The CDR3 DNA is TGTGCCAGCAGCCTCGACAGGGAGATCTATGGCTACACCTTC. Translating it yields CASSLDREIYGYTF.

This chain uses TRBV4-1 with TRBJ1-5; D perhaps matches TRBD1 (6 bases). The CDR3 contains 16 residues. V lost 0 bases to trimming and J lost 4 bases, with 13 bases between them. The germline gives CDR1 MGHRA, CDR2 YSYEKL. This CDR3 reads CASSQDRGTQNQPQHF. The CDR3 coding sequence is TGCGCCAGCAGCCAAGATAGGGGGACACAAAATCAGCCCCAGCATTTT.

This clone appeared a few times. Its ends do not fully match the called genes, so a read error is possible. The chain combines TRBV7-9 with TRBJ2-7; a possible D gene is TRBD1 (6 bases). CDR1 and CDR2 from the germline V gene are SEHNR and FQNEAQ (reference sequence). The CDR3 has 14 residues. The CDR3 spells CSSSSPGVIYEQYF. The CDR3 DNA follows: TGTTCCAGCAGCTCTCCAGGGGTCATCTACGAGCAGTACTTC.

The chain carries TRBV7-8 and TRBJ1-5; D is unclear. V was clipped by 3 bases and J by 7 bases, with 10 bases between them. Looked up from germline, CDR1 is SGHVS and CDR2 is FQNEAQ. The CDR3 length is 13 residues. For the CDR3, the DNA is TGTGCCAGCAGCTTGGGCGTCTTGCAGCCCCAGCATTTT. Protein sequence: CASSLGVLQPQHF.

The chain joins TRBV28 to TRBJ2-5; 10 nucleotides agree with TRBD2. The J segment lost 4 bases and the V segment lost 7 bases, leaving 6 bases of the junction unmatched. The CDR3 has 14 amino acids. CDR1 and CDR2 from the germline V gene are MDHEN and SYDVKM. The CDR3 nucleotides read TGTGCCAGCATAGCGGGAGGCGGAGGAGAGACCCAGTACTTC. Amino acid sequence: CASIAGGGGETQYF. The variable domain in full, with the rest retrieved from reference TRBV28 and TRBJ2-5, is DVKVTQSSRYLVKRTGEKVFLECVQDMDHENMFWYRQDPGLGLRLIYFSYDVKMKEKGDIPEGYSVSREKKERFSLILESASTNQTSMYLCASIAGGGGETQYFGPGTRLLVL.

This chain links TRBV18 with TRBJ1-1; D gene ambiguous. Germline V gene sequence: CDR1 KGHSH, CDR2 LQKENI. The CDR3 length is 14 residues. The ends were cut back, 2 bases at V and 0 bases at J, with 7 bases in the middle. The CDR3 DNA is TGTGCCAGCTCACCAAGCGGGGTGAACACTGAAGCTTTCTTT. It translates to CASSPSGVNTEAFF.

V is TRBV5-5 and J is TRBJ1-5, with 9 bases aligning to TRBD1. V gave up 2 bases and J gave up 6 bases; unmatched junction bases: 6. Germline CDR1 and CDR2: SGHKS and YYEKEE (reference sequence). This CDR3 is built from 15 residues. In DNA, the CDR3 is TGTGCCAGCAGCTTACAGGGGGCTTTGAGTCAGCCCCAGCATTTT. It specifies CASSLQGALSQPQHF.

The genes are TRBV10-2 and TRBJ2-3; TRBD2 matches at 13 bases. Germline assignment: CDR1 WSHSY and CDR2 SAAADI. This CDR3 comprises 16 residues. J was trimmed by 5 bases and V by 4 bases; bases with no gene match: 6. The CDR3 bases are TGCGCCAGCAGTGTGGGGACTAGCGGGGTGATAGATACGCAGTATTTT. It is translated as CASSVGTSGVIDTQYF.

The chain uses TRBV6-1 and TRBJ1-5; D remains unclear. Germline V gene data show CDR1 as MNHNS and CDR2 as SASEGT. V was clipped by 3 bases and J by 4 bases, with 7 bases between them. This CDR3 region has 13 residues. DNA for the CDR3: TGTGCCAGCAGTGATCGAGAGAATCAGCCCCAGCATTTT. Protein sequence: CASSDRENQPQHF.

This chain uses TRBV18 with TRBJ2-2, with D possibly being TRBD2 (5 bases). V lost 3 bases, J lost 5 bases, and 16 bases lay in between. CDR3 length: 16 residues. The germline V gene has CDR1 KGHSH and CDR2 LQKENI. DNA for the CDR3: TGTGCCAGCTCACCGTCGGGGAGAACAACGACCGGGGAGCTGTTTTTT. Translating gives CASSPSGRTTTGELFF.

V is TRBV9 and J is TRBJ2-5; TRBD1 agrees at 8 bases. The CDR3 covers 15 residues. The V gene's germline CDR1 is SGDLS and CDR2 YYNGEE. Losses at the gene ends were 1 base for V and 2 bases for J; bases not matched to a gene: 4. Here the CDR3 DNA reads TGTGCCAGCAGCGTATTCGGACAGGGTCAAGAGACCCAGTACTTC. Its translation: CASSVFGQGQETQYF.

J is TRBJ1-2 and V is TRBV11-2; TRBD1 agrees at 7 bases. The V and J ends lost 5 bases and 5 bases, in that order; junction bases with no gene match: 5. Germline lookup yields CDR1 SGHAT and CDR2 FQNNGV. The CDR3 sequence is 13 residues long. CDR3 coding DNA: TGTGCCAGCAGCCCGGGACAGTTTTATGGCTACACCTTC. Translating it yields CASSPGQFYGYTF.

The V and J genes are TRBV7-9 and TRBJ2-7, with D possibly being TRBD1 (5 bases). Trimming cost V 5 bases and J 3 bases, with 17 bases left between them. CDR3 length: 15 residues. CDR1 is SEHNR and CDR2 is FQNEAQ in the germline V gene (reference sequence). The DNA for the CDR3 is TGTGCCAGCAGCCCCGACCTGTCAGGGCTCTACGAGCAGTACTTC. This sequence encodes CASSPDLSGLYEQYF. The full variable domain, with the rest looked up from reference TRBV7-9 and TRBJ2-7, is DTGVSQNPRHKITKRGQNVTFRCDPISEHNRLYWYRQTLGQGPEFLTYFQNEAQLEKSRLLSDRFSAERPKGSFSTLEIQRTEQGDSAMYLCASSPDLSGLYEQYFGPGTRLTVT.

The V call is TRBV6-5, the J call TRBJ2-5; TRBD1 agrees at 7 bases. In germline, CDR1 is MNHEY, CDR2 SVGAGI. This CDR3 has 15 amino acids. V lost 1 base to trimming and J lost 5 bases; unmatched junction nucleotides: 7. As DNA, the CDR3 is TGTGCCAGCAGTTACTTGAGGGGACAGCAGGAGACCCAGTACTTC. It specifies CASSYLRGQQETQYF.

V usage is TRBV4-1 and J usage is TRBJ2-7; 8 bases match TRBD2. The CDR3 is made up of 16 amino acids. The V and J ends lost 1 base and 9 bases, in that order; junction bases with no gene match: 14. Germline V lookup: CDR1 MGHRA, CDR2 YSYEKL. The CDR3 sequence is CASSQAQASGLSRQYF. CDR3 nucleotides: TGCGCCAGCAGCCAAGCCCAAGCTAGCGGGCTTAGTAGGCAGTACTTC.

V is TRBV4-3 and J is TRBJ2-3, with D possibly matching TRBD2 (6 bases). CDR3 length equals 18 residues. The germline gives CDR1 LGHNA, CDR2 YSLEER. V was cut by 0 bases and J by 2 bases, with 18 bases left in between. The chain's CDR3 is CASSQDWGPEGITDTQYF. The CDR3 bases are TGCGCCAGCAGCCAAGATTGGGGCCCGGAGGGGATCACAGATACGCAGTATTTT.

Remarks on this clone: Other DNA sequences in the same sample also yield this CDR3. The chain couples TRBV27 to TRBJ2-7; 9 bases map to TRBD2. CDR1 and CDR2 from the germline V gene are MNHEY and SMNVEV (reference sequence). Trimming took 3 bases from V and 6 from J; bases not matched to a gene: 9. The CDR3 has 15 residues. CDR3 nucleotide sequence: TGTGCCAGCAGTTTGAGAACCGGGACTAGCTCCGAGCAGTACTTC. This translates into CASSLRTGTSSEQYF.

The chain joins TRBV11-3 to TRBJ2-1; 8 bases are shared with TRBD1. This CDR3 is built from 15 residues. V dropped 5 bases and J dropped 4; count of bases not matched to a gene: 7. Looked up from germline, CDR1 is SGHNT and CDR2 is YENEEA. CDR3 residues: CASSLTGVGYNEQFF. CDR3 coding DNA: TGTGCCAGCAGCCTGACAGGGGTCGGGTACAATGAGCAGTTCTTC.

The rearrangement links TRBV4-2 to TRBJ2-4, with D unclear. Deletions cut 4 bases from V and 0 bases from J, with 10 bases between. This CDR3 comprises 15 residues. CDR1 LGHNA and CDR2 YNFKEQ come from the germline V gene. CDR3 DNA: TGTGCCAGCAGCCCAGGCGACATAGCCAAAAACATTCAGTACTTC. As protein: CASSPGDIAKNIQYF.

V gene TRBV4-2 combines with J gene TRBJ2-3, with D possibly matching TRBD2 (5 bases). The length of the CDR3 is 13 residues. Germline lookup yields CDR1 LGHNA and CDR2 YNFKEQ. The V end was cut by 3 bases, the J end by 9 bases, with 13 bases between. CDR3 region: CASSQGVEATQYF. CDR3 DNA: TGTGCCAGCAGCCAGGGAGTCGAGGCCACGCAGTATTTT.